One sample yielded the 3 T cell receptor beta chains listed below, sequenced in a study of shared clonotypes between healthy human individuals. This table comes from immunoSEQ multiplex PCR, and its TCRdb copy is limited to in-frame clones, with some not included. The sample carries around 2.5 million clones, approximately 93% recorded once. The sample was naive CD4+ T cells from PBMCs. Subset given: CD45RA+ positively selected. All receptors derive from a man aged 18 to 30 in good health. Some clones in this sample may be carry-over from other donors' samples.

The CDR3 bases are TGTGCATCTAAGAGCGGGGCTAGCGGGAGCAAGACCCAGTACTTC. Translating it yields CASKSGASGSKTQYF. The chain is built from TRBV19 and TRBJ2-5; TRBD2 matches at 10 bases. CDR3 length: 15 residues. Germline lookup yields CDR1 LNHDA and CDR2 SQIVND (reference sequence).

The chain recombines TRBV28 with TRBJ2-7, with 9 bases that match TRBD1. CDR1 is MDHEN, CDR2 SYDVKM, per germline. This CDR3 contains 13 residues. After removal of 3 bases from V and 7 bases from J, the junction contained 4 bases not matched to a gene. This chain's CDR3 is CASSLTGGEEQYF. CDR3 coding DNA: TGTGCCAGCAGTTTGACAGGGGGTGAAGAGCAGTACTTC.

The rearrangement uses TRBV5-6 and TRBJ1-2, with 7 nucleotides matching TRBD1. CDR3 length: 14 residues. The germline V gene encodes CDR1 SGHDT and CDR2 YYEEEE. Trimming took 3 bases from V and 4 from J; bases not matched to a gene: 6. The CDR3 coding sequence is TGTGCCAGCAGCTCGGGACAGCTCCGCTATGGCTACACCTTC. Translation gives CASSSGQLRYGYTF.